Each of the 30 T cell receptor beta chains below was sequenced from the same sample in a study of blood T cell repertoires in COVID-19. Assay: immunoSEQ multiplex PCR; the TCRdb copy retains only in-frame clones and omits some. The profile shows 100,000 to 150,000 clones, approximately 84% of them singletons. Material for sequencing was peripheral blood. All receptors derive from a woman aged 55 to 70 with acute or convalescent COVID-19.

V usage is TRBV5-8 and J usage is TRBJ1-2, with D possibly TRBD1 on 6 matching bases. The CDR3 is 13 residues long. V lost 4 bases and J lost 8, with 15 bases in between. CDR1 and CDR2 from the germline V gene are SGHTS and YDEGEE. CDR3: CASSPTQGRGYTF. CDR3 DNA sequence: TGTGCCAGCAGCCCGACCCAGGGGAGAGGCTACACCTTC.

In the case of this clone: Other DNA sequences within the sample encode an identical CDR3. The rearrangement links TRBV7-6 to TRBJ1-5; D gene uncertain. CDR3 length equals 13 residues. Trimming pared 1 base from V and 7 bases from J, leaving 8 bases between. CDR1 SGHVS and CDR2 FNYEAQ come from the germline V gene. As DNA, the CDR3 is TGTGCCAGCAGCTTAGGGAGAAACCAGCCCCAGCATTTT. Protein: CASSLGRNQPQHF. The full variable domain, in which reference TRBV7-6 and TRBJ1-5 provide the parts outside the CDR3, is GAGVSQSPRYKVTKRGQDVALRCDPISGHVSLYWYRQALGQGPEFLTYFNYEAQQDKSGLPNDRFSAERPEGSISTLTIQRTEQRDSAMYRCASSLGRNQPQHFGDGTRLSIL.

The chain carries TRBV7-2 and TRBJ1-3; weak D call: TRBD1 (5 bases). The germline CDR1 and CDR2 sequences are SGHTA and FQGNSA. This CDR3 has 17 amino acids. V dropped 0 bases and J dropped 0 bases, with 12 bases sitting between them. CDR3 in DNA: TGTGCCAGCAGCTTAGCGGCAGGGCCGAGCTCTGGAAACACCATATATTTT. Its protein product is CASSLAAGPSSGNTIYF.

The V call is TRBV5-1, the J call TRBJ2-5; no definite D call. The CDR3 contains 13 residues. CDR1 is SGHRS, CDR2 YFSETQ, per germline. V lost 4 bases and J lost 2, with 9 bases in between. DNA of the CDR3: TGCGCCAGCAGCCCGGGTTTGCAAGAGACCCAGTACTTC. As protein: CASSPGLQETQYF.

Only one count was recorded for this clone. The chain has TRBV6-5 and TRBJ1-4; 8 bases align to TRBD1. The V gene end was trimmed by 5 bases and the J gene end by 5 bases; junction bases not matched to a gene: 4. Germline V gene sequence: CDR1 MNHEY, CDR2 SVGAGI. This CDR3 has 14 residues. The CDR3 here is CASSRRQGNEKLFF. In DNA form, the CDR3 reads TGTGCCAGCAGTCGCCGACAGGGGAATGAAAAACTGTTTTTT.

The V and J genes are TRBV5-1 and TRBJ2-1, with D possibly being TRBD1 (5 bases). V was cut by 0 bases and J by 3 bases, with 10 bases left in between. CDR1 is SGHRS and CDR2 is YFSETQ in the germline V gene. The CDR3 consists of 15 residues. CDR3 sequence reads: CASSLVGANYNEQFF. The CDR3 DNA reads TGCGCCAGCAGCTTGGTTGGGGCAAACTACAATGAGCAGTTCTTC.

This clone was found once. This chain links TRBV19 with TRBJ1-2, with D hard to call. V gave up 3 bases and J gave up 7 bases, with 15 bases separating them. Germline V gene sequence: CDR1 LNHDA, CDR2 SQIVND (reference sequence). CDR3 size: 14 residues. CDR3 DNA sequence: TGTGCCAGTAGTATTTACTCGGAGCTCGCTGGCTACACCTTC. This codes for CASSIYSELAGYTF.

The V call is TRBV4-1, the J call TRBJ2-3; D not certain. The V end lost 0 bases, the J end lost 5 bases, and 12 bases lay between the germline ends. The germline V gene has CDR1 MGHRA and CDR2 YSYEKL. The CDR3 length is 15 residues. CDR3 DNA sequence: TGCGCCAGCAGCCAAGAGCGCCTCGCCGGAGATACGCAGTATTTT. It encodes CASSQERLAGDTQYF.

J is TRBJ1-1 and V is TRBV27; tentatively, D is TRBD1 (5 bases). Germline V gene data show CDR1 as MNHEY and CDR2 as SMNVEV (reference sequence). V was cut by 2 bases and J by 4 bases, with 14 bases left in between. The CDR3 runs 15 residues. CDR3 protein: CASSLVGGGGTEAFF. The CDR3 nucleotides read TGTGCCAGCAGTTTAGTGGGGGGAGGAGGCACTGAAGCTTTCTTT.

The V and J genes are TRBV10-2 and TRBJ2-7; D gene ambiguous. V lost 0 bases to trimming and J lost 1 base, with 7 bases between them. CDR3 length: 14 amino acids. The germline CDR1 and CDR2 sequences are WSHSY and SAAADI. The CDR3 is CASSESTPSYEQYF. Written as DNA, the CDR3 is TGCGCCAGCAGTGAGTCCACACCTTCCTACGAGCAGTACTTC.

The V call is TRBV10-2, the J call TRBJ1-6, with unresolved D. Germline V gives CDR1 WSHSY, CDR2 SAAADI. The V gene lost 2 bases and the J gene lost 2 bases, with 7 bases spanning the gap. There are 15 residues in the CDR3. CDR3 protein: CASSENPAYNSPLHF. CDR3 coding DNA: TGCGCCAGCAGTGAGAACCCGGCCTATAATTCACCCCTCCACTTT.

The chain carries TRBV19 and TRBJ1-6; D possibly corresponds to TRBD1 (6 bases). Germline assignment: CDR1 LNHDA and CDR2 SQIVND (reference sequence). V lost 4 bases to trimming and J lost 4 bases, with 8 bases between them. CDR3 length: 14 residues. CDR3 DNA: TGTGCCAGTAGTACCGGACAGTATAATTCACCCCTCCACTTT. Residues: CASSTGQYNSPLHF. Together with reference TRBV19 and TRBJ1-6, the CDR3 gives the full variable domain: DGGITQSPKYLFRKEGQNVTLSCEQNLNHDAMYWYRQDPGQGLRLIYYSQIVNDFQKGDIAEGYSVSREKKESFPLTVTSAQKNPTAFYLCASSTGQYNSPLHFGNGTRLTVT.

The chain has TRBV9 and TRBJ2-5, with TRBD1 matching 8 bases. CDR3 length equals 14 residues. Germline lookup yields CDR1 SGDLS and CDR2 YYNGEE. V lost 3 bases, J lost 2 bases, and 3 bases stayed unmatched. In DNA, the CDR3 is TGTGCCAGCAGCGCCTGGACAGGGCAAGAGACCCAGTACTTC. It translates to CASSAWTGQETQYF.

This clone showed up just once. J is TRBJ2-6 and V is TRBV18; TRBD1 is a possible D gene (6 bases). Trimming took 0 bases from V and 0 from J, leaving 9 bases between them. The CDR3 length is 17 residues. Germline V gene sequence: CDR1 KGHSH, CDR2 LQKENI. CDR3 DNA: TGTGCCAGCTCACCACCCGGACAGTTCTCTGGGGCCAACGTCCTGACTTTC. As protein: CASSPPGQFSGANVLTF.

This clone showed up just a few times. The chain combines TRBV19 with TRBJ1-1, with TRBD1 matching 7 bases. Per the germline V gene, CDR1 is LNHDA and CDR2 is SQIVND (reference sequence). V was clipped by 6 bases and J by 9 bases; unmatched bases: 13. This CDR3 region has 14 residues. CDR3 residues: CASSLRDSHRKAFF. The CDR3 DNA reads TGTGCCAGTAGCCTCCGGGACAGTCATAGAAAAGCTTTCTTT.

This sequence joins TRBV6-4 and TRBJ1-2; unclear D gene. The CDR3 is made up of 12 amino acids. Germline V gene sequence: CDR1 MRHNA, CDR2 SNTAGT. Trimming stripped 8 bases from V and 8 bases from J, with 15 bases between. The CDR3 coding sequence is TGTGCCAGCTCCCATGCGGGGAAAGGCTACACCTTC. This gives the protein CASSHAGKGYTF.

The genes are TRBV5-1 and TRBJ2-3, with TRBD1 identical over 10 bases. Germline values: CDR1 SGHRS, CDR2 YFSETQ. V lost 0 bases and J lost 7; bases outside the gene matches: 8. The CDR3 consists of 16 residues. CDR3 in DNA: TGCGCCAGCAGCTTGGAGGGGACAGGGGAGGGAAATACGCAGTATTTT. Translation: CASSLEGTGEGNTQYF.

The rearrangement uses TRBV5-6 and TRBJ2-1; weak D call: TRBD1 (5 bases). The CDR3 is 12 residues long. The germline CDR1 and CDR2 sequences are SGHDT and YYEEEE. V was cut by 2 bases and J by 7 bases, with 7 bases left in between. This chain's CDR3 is CASSLDSNEQFF. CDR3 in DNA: TGTGCCAGCAGCTTAGACAGTAATGAGCAGTTCTTC.

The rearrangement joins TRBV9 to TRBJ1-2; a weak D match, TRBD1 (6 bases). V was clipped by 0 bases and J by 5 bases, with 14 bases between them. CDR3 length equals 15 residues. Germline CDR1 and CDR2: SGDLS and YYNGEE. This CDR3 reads CASSVAAQGWYGYTF. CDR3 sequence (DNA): TGTGCCAGCAGCGTAGCGGCACAGGGCTGGTATGGCTACACCTTC. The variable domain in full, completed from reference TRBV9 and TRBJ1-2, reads DSGVTQTPKHLITATGQRVTLRCSPRSGDLSVYWYQQSLDQGLQFLIQYYNGEERAKGNILERFSAQQFPDLHSELNLSSLELGDSALYFCASSVAAQGWYGYTFGSGTRLTVV.

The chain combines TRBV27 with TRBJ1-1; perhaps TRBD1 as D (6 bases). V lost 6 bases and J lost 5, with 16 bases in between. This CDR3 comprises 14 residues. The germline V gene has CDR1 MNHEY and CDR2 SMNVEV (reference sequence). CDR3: CASRHPRGGTEAFF. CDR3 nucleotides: TGTGCCAGCAGACATCCCAGGGGCGGGACTGAAGCTTTCTTT.

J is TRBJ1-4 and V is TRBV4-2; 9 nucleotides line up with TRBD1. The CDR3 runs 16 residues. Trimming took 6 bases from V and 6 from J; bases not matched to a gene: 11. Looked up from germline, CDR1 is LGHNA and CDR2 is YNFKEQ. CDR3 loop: CASRKLQGARDEKLFF. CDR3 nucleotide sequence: TGTGCCAGCAGAAAATTACAGGGGGCAAGAGATGAAAAACTGTTTTTT.

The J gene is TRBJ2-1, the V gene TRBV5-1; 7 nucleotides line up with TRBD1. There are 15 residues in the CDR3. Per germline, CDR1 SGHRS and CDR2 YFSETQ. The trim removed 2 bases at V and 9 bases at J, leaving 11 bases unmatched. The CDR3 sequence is CASSFQTGTGSEQFF. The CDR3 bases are TGCGCCAGCAGCTTCCAGACAGGGACGGGGAGTGAGCAGTTCTTC.

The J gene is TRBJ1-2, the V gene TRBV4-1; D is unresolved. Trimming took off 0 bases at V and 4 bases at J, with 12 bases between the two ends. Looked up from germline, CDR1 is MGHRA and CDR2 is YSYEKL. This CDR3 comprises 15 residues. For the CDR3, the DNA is TGCGCCAGCAGCCAAGAAGAGTACAGAATCTATGGCTACACCTTC. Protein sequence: CASSQEEYRIYGYTF.

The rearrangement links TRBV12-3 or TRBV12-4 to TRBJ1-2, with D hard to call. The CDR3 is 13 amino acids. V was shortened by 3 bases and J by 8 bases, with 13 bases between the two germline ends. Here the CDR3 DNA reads TGTGCCAGCAGTTTGGGAGGTAACAGCGGCTACACCTTC. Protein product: CASSLGGNSGYTF.

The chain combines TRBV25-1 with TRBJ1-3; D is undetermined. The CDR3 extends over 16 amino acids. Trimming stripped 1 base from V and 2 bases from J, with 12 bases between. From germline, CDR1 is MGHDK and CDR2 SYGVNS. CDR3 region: CASSEWPEPPGNTIYF. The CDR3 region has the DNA TGTGCCAGCAGTGAATGGCCAGAACCCCCTGGAAACACCATATATTTT.

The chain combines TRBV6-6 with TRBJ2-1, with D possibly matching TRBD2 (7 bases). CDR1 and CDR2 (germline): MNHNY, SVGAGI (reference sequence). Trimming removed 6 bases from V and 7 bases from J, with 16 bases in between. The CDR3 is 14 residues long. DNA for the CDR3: TGTGCCAGCAGAGGGGGGGCGGTTACGAATGAGCAGTTCTTC. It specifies CASRGGAVTNEQFF.

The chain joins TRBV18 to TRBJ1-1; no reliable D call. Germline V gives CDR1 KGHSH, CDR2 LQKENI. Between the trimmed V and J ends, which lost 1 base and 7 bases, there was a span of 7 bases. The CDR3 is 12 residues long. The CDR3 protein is CASSPRAGEAFF. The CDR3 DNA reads TGTGCCAGCTCACCACGGGCAGGTGAAGCTTTCTTT.

In DNA form, the CDR3 reads TGTGCCAGCAGCTCATCCGGGACAGGGGGCCAGGAAAAACTGTTTTTT. Translating gives CASSSSGTGGQEKLFF. The J gene is TRBJ1-4, the V gene TRBV7-9; 12 nucleotides agree with TRBD1. CDR1 is SEHNR and CDR2 is FQNEAQ in the germline V gene (reference sequence). This CDR3 spans 16 amino acids. V was pared by 4 bases and J by 8 bases, with 8 bases of the junction left unmatched.

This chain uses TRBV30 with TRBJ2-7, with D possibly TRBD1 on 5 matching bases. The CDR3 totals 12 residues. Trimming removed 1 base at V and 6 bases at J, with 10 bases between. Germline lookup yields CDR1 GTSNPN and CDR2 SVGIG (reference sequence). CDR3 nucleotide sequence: TGTGCCTGGAGTGGGCAGGGCTCCGAGCAGTACTTC. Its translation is CAWSGQGSEQYF.

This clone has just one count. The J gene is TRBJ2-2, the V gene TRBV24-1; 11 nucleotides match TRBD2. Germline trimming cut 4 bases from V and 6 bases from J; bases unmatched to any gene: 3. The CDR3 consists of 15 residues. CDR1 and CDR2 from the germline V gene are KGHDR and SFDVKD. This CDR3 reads CATSEGSGGAGELFF. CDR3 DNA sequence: TGTGCCACCAGTGAGGGTAGCGGGGGGGCCGGGGAGCTGTTTTTT.